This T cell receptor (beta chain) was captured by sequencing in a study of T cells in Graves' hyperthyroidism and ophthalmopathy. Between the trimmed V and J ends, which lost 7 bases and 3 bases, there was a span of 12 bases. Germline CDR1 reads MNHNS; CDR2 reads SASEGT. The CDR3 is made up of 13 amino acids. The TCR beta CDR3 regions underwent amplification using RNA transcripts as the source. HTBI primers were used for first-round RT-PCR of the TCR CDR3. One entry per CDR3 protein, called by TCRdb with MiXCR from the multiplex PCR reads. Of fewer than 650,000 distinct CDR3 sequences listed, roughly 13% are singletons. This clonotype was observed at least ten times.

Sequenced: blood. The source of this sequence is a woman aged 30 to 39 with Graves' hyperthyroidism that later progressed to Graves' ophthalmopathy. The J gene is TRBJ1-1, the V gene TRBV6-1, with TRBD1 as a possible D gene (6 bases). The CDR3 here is CASTLGGYTEAFF. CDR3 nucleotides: TGTGCCAGCACCTTGGGGGGCTACACTGAAGCTTTCTTT.